Each of the 24 T cell receptor beta chains below was sequenced from the same sample in a study of vaccination and CD4 T cells after COVID-19. Their recognized antigens are unknown. At the Johns Hopkins FTIC core, DNA taken from cultured CD4+ T cells was sequenced by way of the Oncomine TCR Beta short-read assay. TCRdb re-called the PCR reads with MiXCR, one entry per CDR3 protein. This table holds around 5,200 distinct CDR3 sequences, roughly 40% found once. Regarding treatment: approximately 11-day PBMC culture with coronavirus spike peptide pools or control peptides (ViraFEST assay). According to the study, CD4+ T cells from the unexposed donor were gathered ahead of the COVID-19 pandemic (2011-2018). The sequencing sample was made of CD4+ T cells from blood, cultured in vitro. These receptors were taken from a human donor in good health.

The chain is built from TRBV7-3 and TRBJ1-1; D perhaps matches TRBD1 (6 bases). Germline assignment: CDR1 SGHTA and CDR2 FQGTGA. Trimming took off 4 bases at V and 1 base at J, with 13 bases between the two ends. There are 15 residues in the CDR3. The CDR3 reads CASSSQGGGNTEAFF. DNA for the CDR3: TGTGCCAGCAGCTCGCAGGGAGGGGGGAACACTGAAGCTTTCTTT. The full variable domain, completed using reference TRBV7-3 and TRBJ1-1, is GAGVSQTPSNKVTEKGKYVELRCDPISGHTALYWYRQSLGQGPEFLIYFQGTGAADDSGLPNDRFFAVRPEGSVSTLKIQRTERGDSAVYLCASSSQGGGNTEAFFGQGTRLTVV.

The rearrangement links TRBV5-1 to TRBJ2-5, with 11 bases fitting TRBD2. The V segment lost 0 bases and the J segment 1 base; nucleotides outside the gene matches: 5. The CDR3 extends over 17 amino acids. Germline CDR1 reads SGHRS; CDR2 reads YFSETQ. In DNA form, the CDR3 reads TGCGCCAGCAGCTTGGGGGCTAGCGGGGGGCGCCAAGAGACCCAGTACTTC. This sequence encodes CASSLGASGGRQETQYF.

This clonotype was counted only a few times. The chain uses TRBV19 and TRBJ1-2; no clear D gene. V was pared by 3 bases and J by 4 bases, with 6 bases between. The CDR3 runs to 12 residues. Germline loops: CDR1 LNHDA, CDR2 SQIVND (reference sequence). The CDR3: CASSIRFYGYTF. The CDR3 bases are TGTGCCAGTAGTATCCGGTTCTATGGCTACACCTTC.

A few counts support this clonotype. CDR3 DNA sequence: TGTGCCAGCAGCACGGGCCAGGGCCTATACACTGAAGCTTTCTTT. Translating gives CASSTGQGLYTEAFF. The chain couples TRBV6-1 to TRBJ1-1; possibly TRBD1 for D (5 bases). V lost 6 bases, J lost 3 bases, and 17 bases lay in between. This CDR3 has 15 residues. Looked up from germline, CDR1 is MNHNS and CDR2 is SASEGT.

The chain uses TRBV20-1 and TRBJ1-6; 7 bases are a match to TRBD1. CDR3 length equals 15 residues. J was trimmed by 0 bases and V by 7 bases; bases with no gene match: 6. Germline CDR1 DFQATT, CDR2 SNEGSKA (reference sequence). The CDR3 sequence is CSVPGGSSYNSPLHF. CDR3 nucleotide sequence: TGCAGTGTCCCAGGGGGTAGCTCCTATAATTCACCCCTCCACTTT.

This clonotype was counted only a few times. The J gene is TRBJ1-1, the V gene TRBV5-1, with a weak D call TRBD1 (6 bases). Germline CDR1 SGHRS, CDR2 YFSETQ. V was cut by 4 bases and J by 4 bases, with 14 bases left in between. The CDR3 has 14 amino acids. The DNA of the CDR3 is TGCGCCAGCAGCACCGGGACATCAGGCACTGAAGCTTTCTTT. This translates into CASSTGTSGTEAFF.

This sequence joins TRBV2 and TRBJ2-1, with D hard to call. Deletions cut 7 bases from V and 10 bases from J, with 5 bases between. The CDR3 spans 9 residues. CDR1 and CDR2 (germline): SNHLY, FYNNEI. CDR3 DNA: TGTGCCAGCAAGAGGGAGCAGTTCTTC. Its translation is CASKREQFF. The whole variable domain, remainder taken from reference TRBV2 and TRBJ2-1, is EPEVTQTPSHQVTQMGQEVILRCVPISNHLYFYWYRQILGQKVEFLVSFYNNEISEKSEIFDDQFSVERPDGSNFTLKIRSTKLEDSAMYFCASKREQFFGPGTRLTVL.

As DNA, the CDR3 is TGTGCCAGTAGTTCCAGACAGGGAGTCGGCTACACCTTC. Protein: CASSSRQGVGYTF. The gene calls are TRBV19 and TRBJ1-2; 7 bases fit TRBD1. Germline CDR1 LNHDA, CDR2 SQIVND (reference sequence). The V gene end was trimmed by 5 bases and the J gene end by 8 bases; junction bases not matched to a gene: 8. The CDR3 sequence is 13 residues long.

This chain uses TRBV5-1 with TRBJ1-3, with D possibly matching TRBD1 (6 bases). V lost 4 bases, J lost 0 bases, and 11 bases lay in between. There are 15 residues in the CDR3. Germline V lookup: CDR1 SGHRS, CDR2 YFSETQ. CDR3 in amino acids: CASSAQGYSGNTIYF. The CDR3 DNA follows: TGCGCCAGCAGCGCACAGGGTTACTCTGGAAACACCATATATTTT.

CDR3 in amino acids: CATSADYAQETQYF. As DNA, the CDR3 is TGTGCCACCAGCGCGGACTACGCCCAAGAGACCCAGTACTTC. The V and J genes are TRBV15 and TRBJ2-5; D may be TRBD2 (6 bases). CDR3 length equals 14 residues. CDR1 and CDR2 from the germline V gene are LNHNV and YYDKDF (reference sequence). The ends were cut back, 5 bases at V and 1 base at J, with 11 bases in the middle.

The chain uses TRBV20-1 and TRBJ1-1; no firm D call. Trimming shortened V by 0 bases and J by 4 bases, and 12 bases separated the two germline ends. The V gene's germline CDR1 is DFQATT and CDR2 SNEGSKA (reference sequence). This CDR3 comprises 14 residues. The CDR3 coding sequence is TGCAGTGCTAGAGAACCGGGAAAGTCCACTGAAGCTTTCTTT. This codes for CSAREPGKSTEAFF.

The chain carries TRBV5-1 and TRBJ1-1; possibly TRBD1 for D (6 bases). Germline loops: CDR1 SGHRS, CDR2 YFSETQ. The V gene lost 0 bases and the J gene lost 5 bases, with 14 bases spanning the gap. This CDR3 has 15 amino acids. CDR3 residues: CASSLGRQVETEAFF. In DNA form, the CDR3 reads TGCGCCAGCAGCTTGGGAAGACAGGTCGAGACTGAAGCTTTCTTT.

This clonotype was seen just once. The genes are TRBV10-2 and TRBJ1-5; no clear D gene. Germline lookup yields CDR1 WSHSY and CDR2 SAAADI. There are 15 residues in the CDR3. Trimming shortened V by 4 bases and J by 2 bases, and 12 bases separated the two germline ends. The CDR3 loop is CASSGGEIGNQPQHF. Written as DNA, the CDR3 is TGCGCCAGCAGTGGTGGGGAAATCGGCAATCAGCCCCAGCATTTT.

A few counts support this clonotype. This rearrangement joins TRBV24-1 to TRBJ2-7; possible D gene TRBD2, 6 bases. From germline, CDR1 is KGHDR and CDR2 SFDVKD. CDR3 length: 15 residues. V was pared by 1 base and J by 2 bases, with 11 bases between. CDR3 protein: CATSDLGGITYEQYF. In DNA form, the CDR3 reads TGTGCCACCAGTGATTTAGGAGGGATTACCTACGAGCAGTACTTC.

The chain carries TRBV6-5 and TRBJ2-5; tentative D call: TRBD2 (6 bases). CDR3 size: 16 residues. Looked up from germline, CDR1 is MNHEY and CDR2 is SVGAGI. With 4 bases removed from V and 0 bases from J, the gap between germline ends came to 15 bases. The chain's CDR3 is CASSLGTGPYQETQYF. CDR3 sequence (DNA): TGTGCCAGCAGTTTAGGGACTGGGCCGTACCAAGAGACCCAGTACTTC.

The chain recombines TRBV12-3 or TRBV12-4 with TRBJ1-1, with no clear D. The CDR3 runs 11 residues. V was pared by 5 bases and J by 6 bases, with 7 bases between. The CDR3 DNA sequence: TGTGCCAGCAGTGGTGGGGCTGAAGCTTTCTTT. Its protein is CASSGGAEAFF.

The rearrangement uses TRBV7-8 and TRBJ2-4; 13 nucleotides align to TRBD2. There are 16 residues in the CDR3. The germline gives CDR1 SGHVS, CDR2 FQNEAQ. J gave up 2 bases and V 4 bases, and 2 bases lay outside the gene matches. CDR3 nucleotide sequence: TGTGCCAGCAGCTCTGGGACTAGCGGGACCAAAAACATTCAGTACTTC. Protein product: CASSSGTSGTKNIQYF.

The rearrangement joins TRBV20-1 to TRBJ2-3, with D uncertain. CDR3 length equals 12 residues. Germline V gives CDR1 DFQATT, CDR2 SNEGSKA (reference sequence). Deletions cut 6 bases from V and 0 bases from J, with 7 bases between. The CDR3 nucleotides read TGCAGTGCCAGCAGTAGCACAGATACGCAGTATTTT. It encodes CSASSSTDTQYF.

Concerning this clonotype: At one of its ends the junction is not consistent with the germline gene, which may arise from a read error. Here the CDR3 DNA reads TGTGCTAGCAGCTTAAAGGAATCTTACGAGCAGTACTTC. It specifies CASSLKESYEQYF. This chain connects TRBV7-6 to TRBJ2-7; unclear D gene. Germline V gives CDR1 SGHVS, CDR2 FNYEAQ. The CDR3 runs to 13 residues. The full variable domain, completed using reference TRBV7-6 and TRBJ2-7, is GAGVSQSPRYKVTKRGQDVALRCDPISGHVSLYWYRQALGQGPEFLTYFNYEAQQDKSGLPNDRFSAERPEGSISTLTIQRTEQRDSAMYRCASSLKESYEQYFGPGTRLTVT.

The rearrangement links TRBV10-1 to TRBJ2-3, with unresolved D. Germline CDR1 reads WNHNN; CDR2 reads SYGVQD (reference sequence). V was cut by 4 bases and J by 4 bases, with 3 bases left in between. The CDR3 contains 11 residues. This CDR3 reads CASSGADTQYF. In nucleotides, the CDR3 is TGCGCCAGCAGTGGGGCAGATACGCAGTATTTT.

This clonotype was seen a handful of times. The rearrangement links TRBV25-1 to TRBJ2-5; D uncertain. Trimming took off 1 base at V and 1 base at J, with 7 bases between the two ends. Germline lookup yields CDR1 MGHDK and CDR2 SYGVNS. CDR3 length equals 14 residues. CDR3: CASSESSVQETQYF. CDR3 nucleotide sequence: TGTGCCAGCAGTGAATCAAGCGTCCAAGAGACCCAGTACTTC.

A single count supports this clonotype. The chain combines TRBV6-1 with TRBJ2-7, with 9 bases fitting TRBD1. Germline V lookup: CDR1 MNHNS, CDR2 SASEGT. V lost 6 bases to trimming and J lost 1 base; unmatched junction nucleotides: 4. The CDR3 length is 14 residues. CDR3 DNA: TGTGCCAGCAGACAGGGGGCCCGATCCTACGAGCAGTACTTC. It encodes CASRQGARSYEQYF.

CDR3 amino acids: CASSAGMNTEAFF. The CDR3, as DNA: TGTGCCAGCAGCGCGGGGATGAACACTGAAGCTTTCTTT. V is TRBV5-3 and J is TRBJ1-1, with D unclear. TRBV5-3 counts as an open reading frame of uncertain function. There are 13 residues in the CDR3. V was trimmed by 8 bases and J by 0 bases, leaving 11 bases between them.

This clonotype was seen a handful of times. The CDR3 sequence: CASSQATDGLQPQHF. The DNA of the CDR3 is TGTGCCAGCAGTCAGGCGACCGATGGTCTTCAGCCCCAGCATTTT. This rearrangement joins TRBV6-1 to TRBJ1-5; no clear D gene. The CDR3 has 15 amino acids. The germline V and J ends were trimmed by 5 bases and 6 bases, with 17 bases remaining between them. The germline CDR1 and CDR2 sequences are MNHNS and SASEGT.